This T cell receptor beta chain was sequenced during a study of identical twins. This clonotype was seen more than once but under ten times. Trimming pared 4 bases from V and 7 bases from J, leaving 14 bases between. The germline V gene has CDR1 DFQATT and CDR2 SNEGSKA (reference sequence). The CDR3 has 13 amino acids. TCRdb reprocessed the 5' RACE reads via MiXCR and lists one record per CDR3 protein. Of about 520,000 distinct CDR3 sequences in the sample, roughly a fifth were seen once. These data were likewise used in another study, on T cells expressing NK-cell markers.

The receptor comes from a woman younger than 35 in good health. Source material: CD4+ T cells sorted from blood. V and J are TRBV20-1 and TRBJ2-1; the D gene is possibly TRBD1 (6 bases). The CDR3 DNA sequence: TGCAGTGCTATTGGGGGCTTCCCGAATGAGCAGTTCTTC. Its translation is CSAIGGFPNEQFF.